The clone carrying this TCR beta chain has a handful of counts. The antigen remains undetermined. This entry belongs to a study of response to subunit inactivated influenza vaccine. The germline V and J ends were trimmed by 3 bases and 2 bases, with 11 bases remaining between them. Germline values: CDR1 SGHDT, CDR2 YYEEEE. This CDR3 spans 15 amino acids. Whole-study findings and limits: Authors suggested each seasonal flu vaccination may recruit only limited numbers of new T cells.

A single record per CDR3 protein comes from TCRdb applying MiXCR to the RT-PCR reads. The profile shows 600,000 to 700,000 distinct CDR3 sequences, 14% of them singletons. The V call is TRBV5-6, the J call TRBJ2-2, with D perhaps matching TRBD1 or TRBD2 (5 bases each). The source was PBMCs from blood, collected 14 days before vaccination. The source is a man aged 50-60 years who received an inactivated influenza vaccine. CDR3 loop: CASSWGTVNTGELFF. The CDR3 DNA follows: TGTGCCAGCAGCTGGGGGACGGTCAACACCGGGGAGCTGTTTTTT.